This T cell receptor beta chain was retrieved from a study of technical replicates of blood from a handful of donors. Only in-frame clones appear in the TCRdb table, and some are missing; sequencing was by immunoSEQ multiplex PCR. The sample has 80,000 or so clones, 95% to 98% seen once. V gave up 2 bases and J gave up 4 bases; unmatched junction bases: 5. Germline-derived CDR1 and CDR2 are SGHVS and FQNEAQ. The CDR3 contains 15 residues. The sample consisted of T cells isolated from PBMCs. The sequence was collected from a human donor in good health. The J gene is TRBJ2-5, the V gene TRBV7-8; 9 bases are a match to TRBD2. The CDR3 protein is CASSLPLAGVETQYF. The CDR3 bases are TGTGCCAGCAGCTTACCTTTAGCGGGAGTAGAGACCCAGTACTTC.